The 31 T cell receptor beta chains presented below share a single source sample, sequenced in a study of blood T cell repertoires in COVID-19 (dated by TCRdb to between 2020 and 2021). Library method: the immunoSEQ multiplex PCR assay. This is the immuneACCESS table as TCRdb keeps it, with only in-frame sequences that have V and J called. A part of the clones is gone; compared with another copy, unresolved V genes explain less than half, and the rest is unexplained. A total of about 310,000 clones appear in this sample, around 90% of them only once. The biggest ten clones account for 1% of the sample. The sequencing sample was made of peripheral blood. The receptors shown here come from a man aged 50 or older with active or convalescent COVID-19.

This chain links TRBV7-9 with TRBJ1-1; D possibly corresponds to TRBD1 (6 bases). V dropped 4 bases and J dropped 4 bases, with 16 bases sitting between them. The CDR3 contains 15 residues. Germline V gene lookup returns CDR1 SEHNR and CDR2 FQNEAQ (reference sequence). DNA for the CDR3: TGTGCCAGCAGCTCTCAAGGGGGTACAAGCACTGAAGCTTTCTTT. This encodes CASSSQGGTSTEAFF.

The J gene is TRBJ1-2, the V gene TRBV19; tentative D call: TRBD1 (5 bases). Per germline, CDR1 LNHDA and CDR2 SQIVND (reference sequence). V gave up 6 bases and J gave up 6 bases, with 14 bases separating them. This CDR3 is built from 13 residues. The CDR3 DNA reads TGTGCCAGTAGCGTGGGGCAGAATGATGGCTACACCTTC. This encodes CASSVGQNDGYTF.

The CDR3 sequence is CASSQRSGGPHEQFF. The CDR3 coding sequence is TGCGCCAGCAGCCAAAGGTCGGGAGGGCCCCATGAGCAGTTCTTC. V is TRBV4-1 and J is TRBJ2-1; 8 positions agree with TRBD2. The length of the CDR3 is 15 residues. CDR1 and CDR2 (germline): MGHRA, YSYEKL. V dropped 2 bases and J dropped 8; count of bases not matched to a gene: 8.

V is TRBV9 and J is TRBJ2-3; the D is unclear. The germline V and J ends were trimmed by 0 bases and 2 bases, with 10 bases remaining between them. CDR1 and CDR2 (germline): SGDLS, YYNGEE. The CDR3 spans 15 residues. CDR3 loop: CASSVGALNTDTQYF. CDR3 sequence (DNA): TGTGCCAGCAGCGTAGGCGCTCTAAACACAGATACGCAGTATTTT. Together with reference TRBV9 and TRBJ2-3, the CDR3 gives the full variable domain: DSGVTQTPKHLITATGQRVTLRCSPRSGDLSVYWYQQSLDQGLQFLIQYYNGEERAKGNILERFSAQQFPDLHSELNLSSLELGDSALYFCASSVGALNTDTQYFGPGTRLTVL.

This chain's CDR3 is CASSLSDTGYTF. CDR3 nucleotide sequence: TGTGCCAGCAGTTTATCCGACACTGGCTACACCTTC. The chain recombines TRBV28 with TRBJ1-2; D call uncertain. Trimming shortened V by 1 base and J by 7 bases, and 7 bases separated the two germline ends. This CDR3 comprises 12 residues. Germline CDR1 reads MDHEN; CDR2 reads SYDVKM.

Here the CDR3 DNA reads TGTGCCATCAGTGAGAGGGAGAATTCCTATGGCTACACCTTC. Translation: CAISERENSYGYTF. The rearrangement links TRBV10-3 to TRBJ1-2; D is ambiguous. CDR3 length: 14 amino acids. The germline V gene encodes CDR1 ENHRY and CDR2 SYGVKD. Trimming removed 2 bases from V and 4 bases from J, with 11 bases in between.

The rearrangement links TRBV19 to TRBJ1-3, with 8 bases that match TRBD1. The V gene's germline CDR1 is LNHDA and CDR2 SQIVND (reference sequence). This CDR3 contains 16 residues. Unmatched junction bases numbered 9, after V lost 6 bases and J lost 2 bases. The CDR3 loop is CASSAVGTGPGNTIYF. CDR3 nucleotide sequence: TGTGCCAGTAGCGCCGTCGGGACAGGACCTGGAAACACCATATATTTT.

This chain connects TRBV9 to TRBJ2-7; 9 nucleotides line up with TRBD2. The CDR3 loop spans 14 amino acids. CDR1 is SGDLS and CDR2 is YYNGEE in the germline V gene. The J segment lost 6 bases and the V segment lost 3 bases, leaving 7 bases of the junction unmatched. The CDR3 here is CASSGGGGAGEQYF. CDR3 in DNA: TGTGCCAGCAGCGGGGGCGGGGGGGCCGGCGAGCAGTACTTC.

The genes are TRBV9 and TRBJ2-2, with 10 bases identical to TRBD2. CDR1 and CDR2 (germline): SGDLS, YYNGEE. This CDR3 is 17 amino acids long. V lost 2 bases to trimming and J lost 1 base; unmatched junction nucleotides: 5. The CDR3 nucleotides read TGTGCCAGCAGCGTCCAAGCGGGAGGGGGGAACACCGGGGAGCTGTTTTTT. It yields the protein CASSVQAGGGNTGELFF.

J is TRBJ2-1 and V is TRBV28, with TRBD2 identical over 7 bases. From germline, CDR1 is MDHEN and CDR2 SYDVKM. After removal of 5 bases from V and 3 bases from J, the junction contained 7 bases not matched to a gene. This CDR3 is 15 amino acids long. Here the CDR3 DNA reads TGTGCCAGCAGTGAAGCGGGACCGATCTACAATGAGCAGTTCTTC. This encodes CASSEAGPIYNEQFF.

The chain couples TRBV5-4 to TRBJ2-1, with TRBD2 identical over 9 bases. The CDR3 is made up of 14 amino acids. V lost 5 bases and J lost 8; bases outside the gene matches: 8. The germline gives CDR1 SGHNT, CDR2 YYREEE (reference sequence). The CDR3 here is CASSYGTSYDEQFF. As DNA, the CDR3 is TGTGCCAGCAGTTACGGGACTAGCTATGATGAGCAGTTCTTC.

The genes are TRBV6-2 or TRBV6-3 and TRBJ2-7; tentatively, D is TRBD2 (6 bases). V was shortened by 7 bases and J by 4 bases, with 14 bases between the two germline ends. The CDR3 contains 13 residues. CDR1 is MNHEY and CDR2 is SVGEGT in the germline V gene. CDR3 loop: CASTPGTFYEQYF. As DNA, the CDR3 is TGTGCCAGCACCCCCGGGACTTTTTACGAGCAGTACTTC.

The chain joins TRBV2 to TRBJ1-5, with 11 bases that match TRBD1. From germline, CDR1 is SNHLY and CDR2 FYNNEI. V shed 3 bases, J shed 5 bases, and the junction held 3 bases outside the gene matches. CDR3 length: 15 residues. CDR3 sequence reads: CASSDRTGGDQPQHF. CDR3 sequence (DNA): TGTGCCAGCAGTGATCGGACAGGGGGCGATCAGCCCCAGCATTTT.

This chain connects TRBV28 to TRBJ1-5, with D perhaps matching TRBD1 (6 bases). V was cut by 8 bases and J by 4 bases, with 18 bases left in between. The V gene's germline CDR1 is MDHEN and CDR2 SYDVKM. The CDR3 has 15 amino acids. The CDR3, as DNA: TGTGCCAGCGGGATAGGGGGTGTAGAAAATCAGCCCCAGCATTTT. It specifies CASGIGGVENQPQHF.

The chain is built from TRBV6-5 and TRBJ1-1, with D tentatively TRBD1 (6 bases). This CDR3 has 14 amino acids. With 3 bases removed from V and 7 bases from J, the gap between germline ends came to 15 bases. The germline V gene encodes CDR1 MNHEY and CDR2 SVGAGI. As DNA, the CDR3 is TGTGCCAGCAGTTATAGTTCAGGACAGAATGAAGCTTTCTTT. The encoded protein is CASSYSSGQNEAFF.

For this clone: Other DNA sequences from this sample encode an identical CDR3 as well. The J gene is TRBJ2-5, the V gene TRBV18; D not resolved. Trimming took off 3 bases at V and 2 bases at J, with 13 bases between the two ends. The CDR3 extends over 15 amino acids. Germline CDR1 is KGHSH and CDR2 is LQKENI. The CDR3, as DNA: TGTGCCAGCTCACCTTACTCGTCAGGTCAAGAGACCCAGTACTTC. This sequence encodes CASSPYSSGQETQYF.

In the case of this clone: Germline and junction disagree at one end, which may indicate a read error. DNA of the CDR3: TGTGCCCGCAGCCAAGGGGGGGGGTCCTACGAGCAGTACTTC. It codes for CARSQGGGSYEQYF. J is TRBJ2-7 and V is TRBV28; possibly TRBD2 for D (7 bases). CDR3 length equals 14 residues. Germline CDR1 MDHEN, CDR2 SYDVKM.

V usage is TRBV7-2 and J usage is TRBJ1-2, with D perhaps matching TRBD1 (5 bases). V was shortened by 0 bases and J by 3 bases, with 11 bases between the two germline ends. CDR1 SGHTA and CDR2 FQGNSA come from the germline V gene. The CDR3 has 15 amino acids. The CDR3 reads CASSLAPTGYYGYTF. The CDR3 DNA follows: TGTGCCAGCAGCTTAGCGCCCACAGGTTACTATGGCTACACCTTC.

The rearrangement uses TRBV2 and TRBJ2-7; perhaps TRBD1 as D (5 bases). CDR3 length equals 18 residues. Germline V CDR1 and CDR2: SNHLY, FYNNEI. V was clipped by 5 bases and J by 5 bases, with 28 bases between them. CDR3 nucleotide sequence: TGTGCCAGCAGTTACACTCCTACCAGGGCCAGCCACTGGGACGAGCAGTACTTC. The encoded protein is CASSYTPTRASHWDEQYF.

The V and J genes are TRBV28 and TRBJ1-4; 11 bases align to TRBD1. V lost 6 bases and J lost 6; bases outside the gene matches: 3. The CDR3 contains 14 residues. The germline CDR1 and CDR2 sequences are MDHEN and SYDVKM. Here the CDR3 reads CASSGQGAYEKLFF. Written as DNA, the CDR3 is TGTGCCAGCAGCGGACAGGGGGCTTATGAAAAACTGTTTTTT.

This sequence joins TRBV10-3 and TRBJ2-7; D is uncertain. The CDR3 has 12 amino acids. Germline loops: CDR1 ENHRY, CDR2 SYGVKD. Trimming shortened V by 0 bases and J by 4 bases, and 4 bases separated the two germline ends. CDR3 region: CAISESRYEQYF. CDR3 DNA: TGTGCCATCAGTGAGTCGCGATACGAGCAGTACTTC.

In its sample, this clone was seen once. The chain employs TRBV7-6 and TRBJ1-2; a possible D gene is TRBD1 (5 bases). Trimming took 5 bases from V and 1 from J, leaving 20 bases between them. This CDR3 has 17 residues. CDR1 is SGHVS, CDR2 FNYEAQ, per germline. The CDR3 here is CASSPSAFSGINYGYTF. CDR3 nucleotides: TGTGCCAGCAGCCCTAGCGCCTTCTCAGGGATTAACTATGGCTACACCTTC.

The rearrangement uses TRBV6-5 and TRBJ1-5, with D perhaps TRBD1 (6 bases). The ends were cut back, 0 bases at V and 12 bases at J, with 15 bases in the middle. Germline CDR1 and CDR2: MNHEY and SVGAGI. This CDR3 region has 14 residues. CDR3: CASSYSGTSNVQHF. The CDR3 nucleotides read TGTGCCAGCAGTTACTCGGGGACATCGAACGTCCAGCATTTT.

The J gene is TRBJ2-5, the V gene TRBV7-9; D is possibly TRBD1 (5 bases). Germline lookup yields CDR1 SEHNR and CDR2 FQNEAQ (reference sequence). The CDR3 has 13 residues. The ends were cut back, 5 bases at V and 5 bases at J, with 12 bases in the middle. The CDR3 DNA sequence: TGTGCCAGCAGCCAAGCACAGGATGAGACCCAGTACTTC. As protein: CASSQAQDETQYF.

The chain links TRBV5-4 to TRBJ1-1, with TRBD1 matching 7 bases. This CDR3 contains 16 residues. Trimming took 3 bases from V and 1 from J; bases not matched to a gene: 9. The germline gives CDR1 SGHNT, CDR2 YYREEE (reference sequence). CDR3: CASSSRTGGGNTEAFF. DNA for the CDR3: TGTGCCAGCAGCTCGCGGACAGGCGGAGGGAACACTGAAGCTTTCTTT.

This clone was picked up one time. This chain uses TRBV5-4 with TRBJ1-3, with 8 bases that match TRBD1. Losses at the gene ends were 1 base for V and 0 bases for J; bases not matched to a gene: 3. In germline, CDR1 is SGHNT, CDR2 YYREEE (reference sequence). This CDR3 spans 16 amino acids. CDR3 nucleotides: TGTGCCAGCAGCTTGAGACAGGGGAGCTCTGGAAACACCATATATTTT. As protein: CASSLRQGSSGNTIYF.

This chain's CDR3 is CASSPRDREFEQYF. The CDR3 DNA reads as TGTGCCAGCAGCCCCCGGGACAGGGAGTTCGAGCAGTACTTC. The chain is built from TRBV4-2 and TRBJ2-7; 9 positions match TRBD1. This CDR3 comprises 14 residues. Trimming removed 4 bases from V and 6 bases from J; junction bases left unmatched: 7. CDR1 is LGHNA, CDR2 YNFKEQ, per germline.

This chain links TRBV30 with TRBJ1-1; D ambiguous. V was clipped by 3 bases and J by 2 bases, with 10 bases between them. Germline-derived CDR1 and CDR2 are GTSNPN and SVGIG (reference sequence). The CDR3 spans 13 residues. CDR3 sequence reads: CAWSRASNTEAFF. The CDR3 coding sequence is TGTGCCTGGAGCCGAGCCTCAAACACTGAAGCTTTCTTT. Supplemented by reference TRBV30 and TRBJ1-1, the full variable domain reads SQTIHQWPATLVQPVGSPLSLECTVEGTSNPNLYWYRQAAGRGLQLLFYSVGIGQISSEVPQNLSASRPQDRQFILSSKKLLLSDSGFYLCAWSRASNTEAFFGQGTRLTVV.

The CDR3 region is CASSAGLLDDFRNTIYF. In nucleotides, the CDR3 is TGTGCCAGCTCAGCGGGGCTACTGGATGACTTCCGAAACACCATATATTTT. The rearrangement joins TRBV18 to TRBJ1-3; a weak D match, TRBD1 (5 bases). This CDR3 region has 17 residues. From germline, CDR1 is KGHSH and CDR2 LQKENI. Trimming removed 5 bases from V and 5 bases from J, with 22 bases in between. Based on the CDR3 plus reference TRBV18 and TRBJ1-3, the full variable domain is NAGVMQNPRHLVRRRGQEARLRCSPMKGHSHVYWYRQLPEEGLKFMVYLQKENIIDESGMPKERFSAEFPKEGPSILRIQQVVRGDSAAYFCASSAGLLDDFRNTIYFGEGSWLTVV.

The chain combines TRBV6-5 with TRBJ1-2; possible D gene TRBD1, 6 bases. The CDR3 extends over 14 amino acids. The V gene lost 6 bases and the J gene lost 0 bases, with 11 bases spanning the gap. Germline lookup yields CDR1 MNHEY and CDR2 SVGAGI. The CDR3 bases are TGTGCCAGCAGCCGGACAGACGCTAACTATGGCTACACCTTC. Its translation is CASSRTDANYGYTF.

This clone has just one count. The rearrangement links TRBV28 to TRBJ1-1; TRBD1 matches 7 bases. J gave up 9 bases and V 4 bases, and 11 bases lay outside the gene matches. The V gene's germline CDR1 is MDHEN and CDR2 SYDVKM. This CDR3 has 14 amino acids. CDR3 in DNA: TGTGCCAGCAGTTCGACAGGGACGGGGTACCAAGCTTTCTTT. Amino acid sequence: CASSSTGTGYQAFF.